This TCR beta chain originates from a study of siplizumab effects on memory and regulatory T cells. As to this clone: The antigen is not known.

Study-level findings and limits: Apparently more diverse than memory cells, naive T cells also seemed major alloresponse contributors. Most proliferating CD4+ or CD8+ clones, roughly 75-96%, had no naive or memory assignment.

Assayed TCR templates numbered roughly 100,000 for each sample. The data were produced by immunoSEQ multiplex PCR, yet TCRdb's version contains in-frame clones alone and is incomplete. The data contain 90,000 to 140,000 clones, under 95% of them seen just once; the ten biggest clones take up about 0.32%. This TCR derives from a human donor in good health. The sample was CD4+ T cells sorted from blood.

CDR3 amino acids: CASSQPGTSAVSYEQYF. The CDR3 DNA is TGTGCCAGCAGCCAGCCCGGGACTAGCGCAGTTTCCTACGAGCAGTACTTC. The V and J genes are TRBV4-2 and TRBJ2-7; 10 positions match TRBD2. The CDR3 has 17 residues. J lost 1 base, V lost 3 bases, and 9 bases had no gene match. Germline V gene data show CDR1 as LGHNA and CDR2 as YNFKEQ.